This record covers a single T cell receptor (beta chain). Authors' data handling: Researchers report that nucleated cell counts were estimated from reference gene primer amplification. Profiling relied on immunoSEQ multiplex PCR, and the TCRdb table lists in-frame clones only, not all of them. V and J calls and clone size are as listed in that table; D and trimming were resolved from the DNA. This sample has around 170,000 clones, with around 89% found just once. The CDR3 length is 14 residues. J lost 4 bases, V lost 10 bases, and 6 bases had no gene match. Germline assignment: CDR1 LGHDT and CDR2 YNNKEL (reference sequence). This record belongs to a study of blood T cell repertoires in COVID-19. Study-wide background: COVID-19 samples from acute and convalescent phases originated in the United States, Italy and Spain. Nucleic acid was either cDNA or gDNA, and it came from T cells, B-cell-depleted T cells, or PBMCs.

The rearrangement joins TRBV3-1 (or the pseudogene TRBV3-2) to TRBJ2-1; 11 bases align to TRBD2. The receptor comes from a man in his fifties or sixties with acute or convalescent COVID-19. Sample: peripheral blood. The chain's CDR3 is CATLAGGGYNEQFF. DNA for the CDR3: TGTGCCACCCTAGCGGGGGGAGGGTACAATGAGCAGTTCTTC.